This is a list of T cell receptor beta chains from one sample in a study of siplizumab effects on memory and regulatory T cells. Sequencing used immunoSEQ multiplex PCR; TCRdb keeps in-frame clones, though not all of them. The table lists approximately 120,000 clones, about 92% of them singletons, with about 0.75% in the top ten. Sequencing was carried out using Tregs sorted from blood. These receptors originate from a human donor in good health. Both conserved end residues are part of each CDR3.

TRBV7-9 CASSFLGAPLEYF
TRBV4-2 CASSQALAGGGQETQYF
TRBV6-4 CASSPGAGKIYTDTQYF
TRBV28 CASRVFGPQHF
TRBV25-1 CASSVLGPESPLHF
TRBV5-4 CASSPTGGSGANVLTF
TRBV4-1 CASSLRANEQYF
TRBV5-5 CASTSSTLRSTGELFF
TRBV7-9 CASSWDSFDPGELFF
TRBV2 CASRSLGTDGYTF
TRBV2 CAWERGGTNEKLFF
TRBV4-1 CASSQRTAKPSYGYTF
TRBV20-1 CSARYNNEQFF
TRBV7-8 CASSLVSNQPQHF
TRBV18 CASSPFGGESYNEQFF
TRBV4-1 CASSPPDTVYEQYF
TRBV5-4 CASSFYSGEQYF
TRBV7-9 CASSFTERELFF
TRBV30 CAWSVPLGRPRGDTQYF
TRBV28 CASSFFGRLGYTF
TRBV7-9 CASSSWNEQFF
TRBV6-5 CASSYFSRTNEKLFF
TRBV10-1 CASGTSGRDTQYF
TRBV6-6 CASNYRATNEKLFF
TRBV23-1 CASSRIGVTGAFF
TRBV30 CAWSHWGTSNYGYTF
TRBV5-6 CASTPHVRQPLNTEAFF
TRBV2 CATSSSTDTQYF
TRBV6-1 CASSEGARGYEQYF
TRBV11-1 CASSLNPGVFGANVLTF
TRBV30 CAVHRAANSYNEQFF
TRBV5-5 CASSLVGQGYSTNEKLFF
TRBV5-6 CASSTPGGFYGYTF
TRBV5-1 CASSLDGIYGYTF
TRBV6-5 CASSSFSGVNSPLHF
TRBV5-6 CASSFRGSSYNEQFF
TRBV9 CASSAVTGARDTGELFF
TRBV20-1 CSARSGNEQYF
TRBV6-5 CASSYSTGTGGTEAFF
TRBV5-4 CASSYRGGDTQYF
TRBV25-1 CASTAGGLIGELFF
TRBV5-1 CASSLVLPGLAGDYEQYF
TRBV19 CASSIPKPGQTNQPQHF
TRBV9 CASSVGPGEGEAFF
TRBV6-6 CASSRNGGQYF
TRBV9 CASSVEAVQNSPLHF
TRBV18 CASSPNGGMGGYTF
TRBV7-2 CASSLWTTAYEQYF
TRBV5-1 CASSSRDGGYTF
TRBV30 CAWRTDYTGELFF
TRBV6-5 CASSTGGGEQFF
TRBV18 CASSPGTADSNQPQHF
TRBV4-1 CASSQDLVEAFF
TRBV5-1 CASLAGGTGELFF